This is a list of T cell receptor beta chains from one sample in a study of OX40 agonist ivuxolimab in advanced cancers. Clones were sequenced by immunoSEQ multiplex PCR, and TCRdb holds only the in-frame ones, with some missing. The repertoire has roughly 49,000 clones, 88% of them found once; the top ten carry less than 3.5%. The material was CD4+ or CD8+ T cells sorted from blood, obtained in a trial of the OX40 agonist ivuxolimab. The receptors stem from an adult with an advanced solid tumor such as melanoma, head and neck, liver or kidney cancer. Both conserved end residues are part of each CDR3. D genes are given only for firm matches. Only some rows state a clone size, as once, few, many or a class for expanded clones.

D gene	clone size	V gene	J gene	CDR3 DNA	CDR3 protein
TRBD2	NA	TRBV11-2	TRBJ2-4	TGTGCCAGCAGCTTAGATAATGCGGGAGTAGCCAAAAACATTCAGTACTTC	CASSLDNAGVAKNIQYF
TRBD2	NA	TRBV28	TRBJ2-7	TGTGCCAGCAGTTCCCTAGCGGGAGTCCCCTACGAGCAGTACTTC	CASSSLAGVPYEQYF
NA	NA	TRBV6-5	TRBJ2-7	TGTGCCAGCAGTTACCCCCGGACGGCAGCATACGAGCAGTACTTC	CASSYPRTAAYEQYF
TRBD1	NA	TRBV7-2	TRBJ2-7	TGTGCCAGCAGCTTAGAGGGACAGGGCTCCTACGAGCAGTACTTC	CASSLEGQGSYEQYF
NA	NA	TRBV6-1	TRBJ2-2	TGTGCCAGCAGTGATCCGGGACCCGGAGCGAACACCGGGGAGCTGTTTTTT	CASSDPGPGANTGELFF
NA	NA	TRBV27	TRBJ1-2	TGTGCCAGCAGTTTGGGAACTAACTATGGCTACACCTTC	CASSLGTNYGYTF
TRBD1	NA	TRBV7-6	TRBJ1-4	TGTGCCAGCAGCTATTACCCCGGACAGGGAGGAGAAAAACTGTTTTTT	CASSYYPGQGGEKLFF
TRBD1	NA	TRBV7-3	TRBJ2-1	TGTGCCAGCAGTGGACAGGGATTTGTTGATGAGCAGTTCTTC	CASSGQGFVDEQFF
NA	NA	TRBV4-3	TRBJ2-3	TGCGCCAGCAGCCAAGAGATAGGCACAGATACGCAGTATTTT	CASSQEIGTDTQYF
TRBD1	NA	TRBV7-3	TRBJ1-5	TGTGCCAGCAGCCATAGGGACAGGAGGATTTTAAGGCATTTT	CASSHRDRRILRHF
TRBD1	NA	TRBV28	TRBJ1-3	TGTGCCAGCAGTTTATTTATTGGGGACAGGTCCTCTGGAAACACCATATATTTT	CASSLFIGDRSSGNTIYF
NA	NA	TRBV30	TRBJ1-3	TGTGCCTGGAGTAGGAGGGAAGCTGGAAACACCATATATTTT	CAWSRREAGNTIYF
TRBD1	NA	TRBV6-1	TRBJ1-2	TGTGCCAGCAGCCAAACCGACAGGGTACGGTATGGCTACACCTTC	CASSQTDRVRYGYTF
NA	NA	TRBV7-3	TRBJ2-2	TGTGCCAGCAGCCCGGGACCCTTAACGGCCCCCGGGGAGCTGTTTTTT	CASSPGPLTAPGELFF
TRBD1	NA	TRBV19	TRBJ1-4	TGTGCCAGTACGTCCTGGACAGGGCCCAATCCTAATGAAAAACTGTTTTTT	CASTSWTGPNPNEKLFF
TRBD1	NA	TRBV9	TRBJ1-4	TGTGCCAGCAGCGTAGGAGTGAAGGGGGCTTATGAAAAACTGTTTTTT	CASSVGVKGAYEKLFF
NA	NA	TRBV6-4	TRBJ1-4	TGTGCCAGTCTCCCCACCACAACTAATGAAAAACTGTTTTTT	CASLPTTTNEKLFF
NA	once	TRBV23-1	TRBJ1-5	TGCGCCAGCAGTCAATCCTTTGGGGGGTTAAGCAATCAGCCCCAGCATTTT	CASSQSFGGLSNQPQHF
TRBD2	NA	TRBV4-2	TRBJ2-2	TGTGCCAGCAGCCAGGCGGGGGGCTCCACCGGGGAGCTGTTTTTT	CASSQAGGSTGELFF
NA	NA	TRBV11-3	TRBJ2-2	TGTGCCAGCAGCGGGGCAACTGACAGTTCTGCGAACACCGGGGAGCTGTTTTTT	CASSGATDSSANTGELFF
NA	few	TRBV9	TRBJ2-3	TGTGCCAGCAGCGTAGCTGGGGTCAGCACAGATACGCAGTATTTT	CASSVAGVSTDTQYF
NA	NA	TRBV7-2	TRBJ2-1	TGTGCCAGCAGCTTAGGCGGTTTGGCGGGGACTAATGAGCAGTTCTTC	CASSLGGLAGTNEQFF
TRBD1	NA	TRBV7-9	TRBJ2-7	TGTGCCAGCAGCACCCGTGGGACAGGGGTGTCCTACGAGCAGTACTTC	CASSTRGTGVSYEQYF
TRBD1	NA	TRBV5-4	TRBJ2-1	TGTGCCAGCAGCTTTGGAGGACAGGGACAATACAATGAGCAGTTCTTC	CASSFGGQGQYNEQFF
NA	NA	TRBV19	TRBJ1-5	TGTGCCAGTAGGAGACAGGACCTCGGCAATCAGCCCCAGCATTTT	CASRRQDLGNQPQHF
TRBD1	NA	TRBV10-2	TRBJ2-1	TGCGCCAGCAGGGGGACAGGGGTCTACAATGAGCAGTTCTTC	CASRGTGVYNEQFF
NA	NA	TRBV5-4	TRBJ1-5	TGTGCCAGCAGCTTGGTTGGGGCAGGGTCTAGTCAGCCCCAGCATTTT	CASSLVGAGSSQPQHF
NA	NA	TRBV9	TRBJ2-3	TGTGCCAGCAGCCTAAGTGATCCTAGCACAGATACGCAGTATTTT	CASSLSDPSTDTQYF
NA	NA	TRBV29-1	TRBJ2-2	TGCAGCGTTGAGGGAACCCCTCGAGGCACCGGGAAGCTGTTTTTT	CSVEGTPRGTGKLFF
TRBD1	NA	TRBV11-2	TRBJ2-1	TGTGCCAGCAGCCCACAGGGGGCGGCTAGCAATGAGCAGTTCTTC	CASSPQGAASNEQFF
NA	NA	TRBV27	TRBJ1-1	TGTGCCAGCAGTTTATCTCGGGAGGGTTCGGACACTGAAGCTTTCTTT	CASSLSREGSDTEAFF
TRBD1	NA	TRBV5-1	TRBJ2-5	TGCGCCAGCAGCTTAGGGACAGAACAAGAGACCCAGTACTTC	CASSLGTEQETQYF
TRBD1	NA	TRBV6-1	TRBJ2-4	TGTGCCAGCCACCCGAACAGGGGGCTAGGCATTCAGTACTTC	CASHPNRGLGIQYF
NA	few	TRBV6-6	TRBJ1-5	TGTGCCAGCAGTGCGACAGATAGCAATCAGCCCCAGCATTTT	CASSATDSNQPQHF
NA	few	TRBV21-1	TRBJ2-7	TGTGCCAGCGGGGACACCTCCTCCTACGAGCAGTACTTC	CASGDTSSYEQYF
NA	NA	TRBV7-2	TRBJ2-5	TGTGCCAGCAGCTTAGAGGGGGGCATGAAGACCCAGTACTTC	CASSLEGGMKTQYF
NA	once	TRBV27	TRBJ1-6	TGTGCCAGCAGTTTATCGGGCGGCTATAATTCACCCCTCCACTTT	CASSLSGGYNSPLHF
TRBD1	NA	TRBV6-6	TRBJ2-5	TGTGCCAGCAGTTGGGACAGCCAAGAGACCCAGTACTTC	CASSWDSQETQYF
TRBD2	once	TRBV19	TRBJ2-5	TGTGCCAGTAGTATTCGATCGGGGGGCCAAGAGACCCAGTACTTC	CASSIRSGGQETQYF
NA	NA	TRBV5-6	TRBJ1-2	TGTGCCAGCAGCTTTGCGACGGCGAACTATGGCTACACCTTC	CASSFATANYGYTF
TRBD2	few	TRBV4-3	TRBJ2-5	TGCGCCAGCAGCCTAGCGGGGGGTACGTTGGAGACCCAGTACTTC	CASSLAGGTLETQYF
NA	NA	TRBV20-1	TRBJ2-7	TGCAGTGCCCAAGGTGTGTACGAGCAGTACTTC	CSAQGVYEQYF
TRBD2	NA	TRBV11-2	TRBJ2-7	TGTGCCAGCAGTTCGGGACTAGCGGGGGTCCCCGAGCAGTACTTC	CASSSGLAGVPEQYF
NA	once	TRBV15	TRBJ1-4	TGTGCCACCAGCACTGGGGGAGTCAGCGTGAACGAAAAACTGTTTTTT	CATSTGGVSVNEKLFF
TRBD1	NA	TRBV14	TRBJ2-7	TGTGCCAGCAGCCTTCGCCACGGGACAGGGAACGAGCGGTACTTC	CASSLRHGTGNERYF
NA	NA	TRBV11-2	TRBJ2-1	TGTGCCAGCAGCGAGGGGCAGGGCTCGTACTACAATGAGCAGTTCTTC	CASSEGQGSYYNEQFF
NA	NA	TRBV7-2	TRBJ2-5	TGTGCCAGCAGCTTAAGTGAGGTCCATGTGGTCGACTTC	CASSLSEVHVVDF
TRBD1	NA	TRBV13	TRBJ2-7	TGTGCCAGCAGCTTGGGGGACAGGGGGCTCCAAGAGCAGTACTTC	CASSLGDRGLQEQYF
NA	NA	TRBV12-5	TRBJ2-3	TGTGCTAGTGGTGGAGGGGCCAACAGGGCCCTTAGCACAGATACGCAGTATTTT	CASGGGANRALSTDTQYF
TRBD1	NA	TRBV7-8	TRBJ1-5	TGTGCCAGCAGCATGCACAGGGGGCCGAGTCAGCCCCAGCATTTT	CASSMHRGPSQPQHF